This record concerns one T cell receptor (beta chain) sequence. This clone came up once. Its binding antigen is unknown. No much larger clonotype is one base removed from it; base qualities were not supplied. The donors were included in the validation cohort of around 120 subjects, a group kept apart from the approximately 650-subject first cohort. The sample is drawn from a study of cytomegalovirus exposure and HLA in healthy donors (dated by TCRdb to about 2017). In the study overall: According to a later analysis, the 120 or so validation repertoires were produced on the same platform as the roughly 600 repertoires of the first cohort. The study was designed to test whether signatures of past pathogen exposure could be identified by cataloging public T cell receptors. In addition to the first cohort of 500 to 850 subjects, a separate validation cohort of 120 different subjects was used. To predict cytomegalovirus infection status, the study combined high-throughput TCR immunosequencing, statistical association of individual TCRs with disease status, and machine learning.

Cut back by 5 bases and 4 bases, the V and J ends lie 17 bases apart. Counted from cysteine to phenylalanine, this CDR3 has 15 amino acids. Just the 45-base CDR3 DNA is kept, in frame starting at base 1. From a lookup of the germline V gene, CDR1 and CDR2 are SGHNT and YENEEA. Points the paper makes about the study in general: The study gave a list of roughly 150 TCR beta chains associated with cytomegalovirus. In vitro tests confirmed that a few of the cytomegalovirus-associated TCR beta chains recognize cytomegalovirus antigens. In both the original and validation cohorts, the classifier was reported to diagnose cytomegalovirus status with high specificity and sensitivity. The authors suggested that the approach could potentially be generalized to other disease states and immunological phenotypes. Most TCR sequences were observed very rarely across donors, whereas some public TCRs were present in many individuals. A later analysis found that TCRs clustered in the first cohort also tended to co-occur in the 120 validation repertoires, with 90% to 95% of cluster scores above 0. The validation cohort had no HLA typing available for a later analysis, so co-occurrence within that cohort was assessed over all 130 or so repertoires.

The library was built by means of the immunoSEQ multiplex PCR assay. In the source study's methods: A statistical classification framework was developed to diagnose cytomegalovirus status using the catalog of TCR beta chain sequences. The immuneACCESS repertoire file appears here via TCRdb, limited to in-frame rearrangements. These files lack a portion of the clones; in checked studies, under half of the deficit traces to unresolved V genes, and the cause of the others is not known. V, J and clone size were drawn from that table, and D and trimming were deduced from the DNA. The sample profile shows about 130,000 clones; approximately 92% of them were found once. Less than 1.5% of the sample is held by the ten biggest clonotypes.

What was sequenced was PBMCs. The rearranged chain carries TRBV11-3 and TRBJ1-1, with TRBD1 tentatively as D gene (6 bases match). The TCR sequence derives from a woman between 18 and 29 years old in good health and CMV-seronegative. The CDR3 region reads CASSPEGGQITEAFF. The DNA sequence reads TGTGCCAGCAGCCCCGAGGGGGGGCAGATCACTGAAGCTTTCTTT. With the rest looked up from the reference TRBV11-3 and TRBJ1-1 genes rather than sequenced, the full variable domain is EAGVVQSPRYKIIEKKQPVAFWCNPISGHNTLYWYLQNLGQGPELLIRYENEEAVDDSQLPKDRFSAERLKGVDSTLKIQPAELGDSAVYLCASSPEGGQITEAFFGQGTRLTVV.